This TCR beta chain was captured in a study of shared clonotypes between healthy human individuals. For the study at large: A donor's plate count was three for CD4 naive and three for CD4 memory; CD8 naive had two and CD8 memory one. Regarding the study as a whole: Memory subsets generally showed lower estimated richness than naive subsets.

For every subset, genomic DNA was evenly distributed across several immunoSEQ plates. As handled by the study authors: Filtering differed, since immunoSEQ gave only junction sequences and no quality scores. Using immunoSEQ multiplex PCR, the repertoire was profiled, and TCRdb retains in-frame clones only, with some absent. V, J and clone size reflect that table, while D and trimming were determined from the DNA. This sample yields roughly 520,000 clones, of which 90% to 96% are seen a single time; about 0.059% belongs to the top ten. In regard to this clone: Its antigen remains unidentified.

The source is a woman in her 30s in good health. What was sequenced was naive CD4+ T cells sorted from blood. Regarding subset: CD45RA+ positively selected.

The CDR3 DNA reads TGCGCCAGCAGTCCCGGGACATTTGCGAACACCGGGGAGCTGTTTTTT. It yields the protein CASSPGTFANTGELFF. This chain uses TRBV5-1 with TRBJ2-2, with D possibly matching TRBD1 (6 bases). The CDR3 loop spans 16 amino acids. Germline-derived CDR1 and CDR2 are SGHRS and YFSETQ. Trimming left V 5 bases short and J 0 bases short, with 14 bases between.